One sample yielded the 3 T cell receptor beta chains listed below, sequenced in a study of Graves' ophthalmopathy and Graves' hyperthyroidism. RNA transcripts provided the template for amplifying TCR beta CDR3 regions. First-round RT-PCR relied on HTBI primers, and a second-round multiplex PCR came next. From the multiplex PCR reads, TCRdb called clonotypes with MiXCR, one entry per CDR3 protein. Seen here are more than 550,000 distinct CDR3 sequences, over 40% observed once, and the top ten hold around 3.3%. The specimen sequenced was peripheral blood. These receptors were taken from an adult man with Graves' ophthalmopathy.

This sequence joins TRBV4-1 and TRBJ1-3, with TRBD1 matching 7 bases. The CDR3 contains 16 residues. Germline V lookup: CDR1 MGHRA, CDR2 YSYEKL. Trimming cost V 0 bases and J 4 bases; bases outside gene matches: 6. CDR3 in amino acids: CASSQELDRHGNTIYF. CDR3 DNA: TGCGCCAGCAGCCAAGAATTGGACAGGCACGGAAACACCATATATTTT.

A few counts support this clonotype. This chain links TRBV6-5 with TRBJ1-1, with no clear D. Germline V gives CDR1 MNHEY, CDR2 SVGAGI. The V and J ends lost 4 bases and 11 bases respectively, with 11 bases between them. CDR3 length: 11 residues. CDR3 protein: CASSFLGRAFF. In nucleotides, the CDR3 is TGTGCCAGCAGTTTTCTTGGGAGGGCTTTCTTT.

This clonotype occurred many times. The rearrangement links TRBV10-3 to TRBJ2-7; 8 nucleotides match TRBD2. J lost 0 bases, V lost 3 bases, and 1 base had no gene match. This CDR3 contains 14 residues. Germline lookup yields CDR1 ENHRY and CDR2 SYGVKD. CDR3: CAISEGLASYEQYF. The CDR3 nucleotides are TGTGCCATCAGTGAAGGACTAGCCTCCTACGAGCAGTACTTC.